Listed below are T cell receptor beta chains from one sample, sequenced in a study of Ad26.COV2.S vaccination and SARS-CoV-2 variants. The assay was immunoSEQ multiplex PCR, and TCRdb's table has in-frame clones only and misses some. The sample has over 110,000 clones, around 86% seen once. This sample comprised peripheral blood, obtained after recovery from COVID-19. The receptors were gathered from a human donor who had recovered from COVID-19. CDR3s include the opening cysteine and the closing phenylalanine or tryptophan. Each record gives: V gene, clone size, J gene, D gene, CDR3 protein, CDR3 DNA. The D gene is left open where the match is weak. Clone size, where shown, is once, few, many, or a class for clones that have expanded.

V: TRBV30; size: .; J: TRBJ1-5; D: TRBD1; CDR3: CAWKTGTGGAYQPQHF; DNA: TGTGCCTGGAAGACCGGGACAGGGGGCGCGTATCAGCCCCAGCATTTT
V: TRBV5-6; size: .; J: TRBJ2-7; D: .; CDR3: CASSWRRGLYEQYF; DNA: TGTGCCAGCAGCTGGAGGCGGGGCCTTTACGAGCAGTACTTC
V: TRBV6-1; size: .; J: TRBJ2-7; D: .; CDR3: CASSEVSEGEQYF; DNA: TGTGCCAGCAGTGAAGTAAGTGAGGGGGAGCAGTACTTC
V: TRBV7-8; size: .; J: TRBJ2-2; D: .; CDR3: CASSSRGGELFF; DNA: TGTGCCAGCAGCTCCCGGGGAGGGGAGCTGTTTTTT
V: TRBV5-1; size: once; J: TRBJ1-2; D: TRBD1; CDR3: CASSLGDRVYGYTF; DNA: TGCGCCAGCAGCTTGGGCGACAGGGTGTATGGCTACACCTTC
V: TRBV7-9; size: once; J: TRBJ1-1; D: .; CDR3: CASSLWLGEAFF; DNA: TGTGCCAGCAGCCTCTGGCTGGGGGAAGCTTTCTTT
V: TRBV15; size: few; J: TRBJ1-3; D: .; CDR3: CATSSPQVDSGNTIYF; DNA: TGTGCCACCAGCAGTCCTCAGGTGGATTCTGGAAACACCATATATTTT
V: TRBV28; size: .; J: TRBJ2-5; D: TRBD2; CDR3: CASSPTSGETQYF; DNA: TGTGCCAGCAGTCCGACTAGCGGAGAGACCCAGTACTTC
V: TRBV9; size: .; J: TRBJ1-1; D: TRBD1; CDR3: CASSADRGPEAFF; DNA: TGTGCCAGCAGCGCGGACAGGGGGCCTGAAGCTTTCTTT
V: TRBV27; size: .; J: TRBJ1-5; D: .; CDR3: CASSFGGNQPQHF; DNA: TGTGCCAGCAGTTTCGGGGGCAATCAGCCCCAGCATTTT
V: TRBV2; size: .; J: TRBJ2-1; D: .; CDR3: CASSDGTYNEQFF; DNA: TGTGCCAGCAGTGACGGGACTTACAATGAGCAGTTCTTC
V: TRBV5-1; size: .; J: TRBJ2-3; D: TRBD1; CDR3: CASSLADRGLEDTQYF; DNA: TGCGCCAGCAGCCTTGCGGACAGGGGGCTCGAAGATACGCAGTATTTT
V: TRBV5-5; size: .; J: TRBJ1-3; D: .; CDR3: CASSPWDAGNTIYF; DNA: TGTGCCAGCAGCCCATGGGACGCTGGAAACACCATATATTTT
V: TRBV7-2; size: .; J: TRBJ2-1; D: .; CDR3: CASSLTALGLNEQFF; DNA: TGTGCCAGCAGCTTAACGGCGCTTGGTCTCAATGAGCAGTTCTTC
V: TRBV11-2; size: few; J: TRBJ1-6; D: .; CDR3: CASSLGSSLRELHF; DNA: TGTGCCAGCAGCTTAGGGAGCAGCCTTCGGGAACTCCACTTT
V: TRBV28; size: .; J: TRBJ2-7; D: TRBD1; CDR3: CASSSGQVPNEQYF; DNA: TGTGCCAGCAGTTCAGGACAGGTCCCGAACGAGCAGTACTTC
V: TRBV27; size: once; J: TRBJ2-7; D: .; CDR3: CASRKSGTNMIHEQYF; DNA: TGTGCCAGCAGGAAGAGCGGGACAAATATGATCCACGAGCAGTACTTC
V: TRBV11-2; size: .; J: TRBJ2-4; D: .; CDR3: CASSFPRASKNIQYF; DNA: TGTGCCAGCAGCTTTCCCAGGGCGAGCAAAAACATTCAGTACTTC
V: TRBV4-3; size: .; J: TRBJ2-7; D: .; CDR3: CASSQGSDLPYEQYF; DNA: TGCGCCAGCAGCCAAGGGTCTGACCTCCCCTACGAGCAGTACTTC
V: TRBV29-1; size: .; J: TRBJ1-6; D: .; CDR3: CSVEANPNSPLHF; DNA: TGCAGCGTTGAGGCCAACCCGAATTCACCCCTCCACTTT
V: TRBV5-6; size: .; J: TRBJ2-5; D: TRBD1; CDR3: CASSQAPSGGPRDF; DNA: TGTGCCAGCAGCCAAGCCCCCTCAGGGGGCCCACGGGACTTC
V: TRBV6-5; size: .; J: TRBJ1-6; D: TRBD1; CDR3: CASSYWEDRADSPLHF; DNA: TGTGCCAGCAGTTACTGGGAGGACAGGGCTGATTCACCCCTCCACTTT
V: TRBV14; size: .; J: TRBJ1-6; D: .; CDR3: CASSPFGRFNSPLHF; DNA: TGTGCCAGCAGCCCTTTCGGACGCTTCAATTCACCCCTCCACTTT
V: TRBV25-1; size: .; J: TRBJ1-6; D: .; CDR3: CASSRESLSPLHF; DNA: TGTGCCTCCTCCCGGGAAAGCCTTTCACCCCTCCACTTT
V: TRBV27; size: .; J: TRBJ2-7; D: TRBD1; CDR3: CASRINRGYEQYF; DNA: TGTGCCAGCAGGATTAACAGGGGTTACGAGCAGTACTTC
V: TRBV4-1; size: .; J: TRBJ1-1; D: .; CDR3: CASSQGDGVITEAFF; DNA: TGCGCCAGCAGCCAAGGGGATGGGGTTATCACTGAAGCTTTCTTT
V: TRBV5-6; size: .; J: TRBJ1-1; D: .; CDR3: CASSLRTANTEAFF; DNA: TGTGCCAGCAGCTTGAGGACGGCGAACACTGAAGCTTTCTTT
V: TRBV28; size: .; J: TRBJ1-1; D: .; CDR3: CASSFPPIMNTEAFF; DNA: TGTGCCAGCAGTTTCCCCCCGATAATGAACACTGAAGCTTTCTTT
V: TRBV4-1; size: few; J: TRBJ2-7; D: .; CDR3: CASSQVWGSSYEQYF; DNA: TGCGCCAGCAGCCAAGTATGGGGGAGCTCCTACGAGCAGTACTTC
V: TRBV7-2; size: .; J: TRBJ2-5; D: .; CDR3: CASTLLAGETQYF; DNA: TGTGCCAGCACCCTCCTCGCAGGGGAGACCCAGTACTTC
V: TRBV7-8; size: .; J: TRBJ1-1; D: TRBD1; CDR3: CASSPRTGKAFF; DNA: TGTGCCAGCAGCCCCCGGACAGGCAAAGCTTTCTTT
V: TRBV7-6; size: few; J: TRBJ2-7; D: .; CDR3: CASSLTTSTYEQYF; DNA: TGTGCCAGCAGCTTAACGACTTCAACCTACGAGCAGTACTTC
V: TRBV5-6; size: .; J: TRBJ1-1; D: .; CDR3: CASSPPFTGLGAEAFF; DNA: TGTGCCAGCAGCCCTCCTTTTACGGGGCTGGGGGCTGAAGCTTTCTTT
V: TRBV19; size: .; J: TRBJ1-1; D: .; CDR3: CASSITGQNTEAFF; DNA: TGTGCCAGTAGTATTACGGGACAGAACACTGAAGCTTTCTTT
V: TRBV19; size: .; J: TRBJ2-2; D: .; CDR3: CASSIAKYTGELFF; DNA: TGTGCCAGTAGTATAGCAAAGTACACCGGGGAGCTGTTTTTT
V: TRBV29-1; size: .; J: TRBJ1-1; D: .; CDR3: CSVEMAGAFF; DNA: TGCAGCGTTGAAATGGCGGGCGCTTTCTTT
V: TRBV7-9; size: .; J: TRBJ1-1; D: .; CDR3: CASSFEPGAAENTEAFF; DNA: TGTGCCAGCAGCTTTGAACCAGGAGCTGCGGAGAACACTGAAGCTTTCTTT